This TCR beta chain came from a study of T cell responses to AZD1222 COVID-19 vaccine. Study-level findings and limits: None of the repertoires were sampled until the peak T cell response had passed. In a largely white British group with more females than males, clonal diversity was possibly underestimated.

The CDR3 is made up of 15 amino acids. Looked up from germline, CDR1 is MNHEY and CDR2 is SVGAGI. The germline V and J ends were trimmed by 2 bases and 0 bases, with 8 bases remaining between them. Here immunoSEQ multiplex PCR was the method, and the copy in TCRdb shows in-frame clones only, minus some. The repertoire holds 150,000 to 200,000 clones, with approximately 95% as singletons. Turning to this clone: Its antigen is currently unknown.

This receptor was taken from an adult in good health. The sample in question was peripheral blood, obtained on day 0 of AZD1222 vaccination. The V and J genes are TRBV6-5 and TRBJ1-3; D remains ambiguous. The CDR3 nucleotides read TGTGCCAGCAGTTACGACGGCACCTCTGGAAACACCATATATTTT. Amino acids: CASSYDGTSGNTIYF.